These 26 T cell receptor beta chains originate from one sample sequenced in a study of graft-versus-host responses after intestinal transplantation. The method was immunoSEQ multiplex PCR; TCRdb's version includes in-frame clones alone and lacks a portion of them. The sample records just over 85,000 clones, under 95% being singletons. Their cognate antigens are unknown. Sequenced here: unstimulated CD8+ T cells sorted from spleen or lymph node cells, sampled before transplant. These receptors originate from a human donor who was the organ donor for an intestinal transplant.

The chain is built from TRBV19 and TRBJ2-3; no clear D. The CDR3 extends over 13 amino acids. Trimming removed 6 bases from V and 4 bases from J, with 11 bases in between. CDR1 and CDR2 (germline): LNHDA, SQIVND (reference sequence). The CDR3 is CASRFGPADTQYF. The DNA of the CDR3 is TGTGCCAGTAGGTTTGGTCCGGCAGATACGCAGTATTTT.

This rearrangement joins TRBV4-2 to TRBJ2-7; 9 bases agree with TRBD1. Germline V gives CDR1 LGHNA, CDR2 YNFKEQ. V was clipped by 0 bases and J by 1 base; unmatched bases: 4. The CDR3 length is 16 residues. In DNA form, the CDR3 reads TGTGCCAGCAGCCAAGATCCGGGACAGGGATCCTACGAGCAGTACTTC. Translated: CASSQDPGQGSYEQYF.

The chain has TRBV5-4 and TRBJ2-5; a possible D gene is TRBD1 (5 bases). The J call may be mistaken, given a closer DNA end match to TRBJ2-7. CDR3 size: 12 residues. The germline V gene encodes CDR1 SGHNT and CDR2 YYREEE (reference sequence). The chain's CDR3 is CASSIQGNEQYF. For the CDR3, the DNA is TGTGCCAGCAGCATTCAGGGAAACGAGCAGTACTTC.

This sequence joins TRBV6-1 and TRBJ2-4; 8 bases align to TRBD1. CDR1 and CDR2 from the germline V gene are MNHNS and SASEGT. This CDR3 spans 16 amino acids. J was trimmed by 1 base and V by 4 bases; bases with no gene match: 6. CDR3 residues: CASSVGQGWAKNIQYF. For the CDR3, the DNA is TGTGCCAGCAGTGTTGGACAGGGATGGGCCAAAAACATTCAGTACTTC.

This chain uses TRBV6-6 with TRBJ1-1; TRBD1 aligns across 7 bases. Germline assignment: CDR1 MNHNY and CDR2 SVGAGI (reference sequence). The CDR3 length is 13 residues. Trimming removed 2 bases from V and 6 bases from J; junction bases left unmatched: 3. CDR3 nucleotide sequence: TGTGCCAGCAGTTACAGGGGGCTGTCTGAAGCTTTCTTT. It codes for CASSYRGLSEAFF.

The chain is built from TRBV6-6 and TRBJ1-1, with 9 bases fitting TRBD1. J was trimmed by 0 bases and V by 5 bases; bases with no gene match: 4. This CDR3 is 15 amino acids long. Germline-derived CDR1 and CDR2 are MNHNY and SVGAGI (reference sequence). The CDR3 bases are TGTGCCAGCAGTCCCTACAGGGGGCTGAACACTGAAGCTTTCTTT. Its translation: CASSPYRGLNTEAFF.

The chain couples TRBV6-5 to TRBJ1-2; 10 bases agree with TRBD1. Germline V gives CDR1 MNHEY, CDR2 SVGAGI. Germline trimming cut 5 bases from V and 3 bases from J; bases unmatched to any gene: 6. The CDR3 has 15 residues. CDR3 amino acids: CASSLRDRGHYGYTF. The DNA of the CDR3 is TGTGCCAGCAGTCTCCGGGACAGGGGTCACTATGGCTACACCTTC.

CDR3 DNA: TGTGCCAGCAGTACCGCCGGGACAGGGTATGAAAAACTGTTTTTT. Amino acids: CASSTAGTGYEKLFF. This rearrangement joins TRBV9 to TRBJ1-4; 9 bases match TRBD1. In germline, CDR1 is SGDLS, CDR2 YYNGEE. The V segment lost 5 bases and the J segment 6 bases; nucleotides outside the gene matches: 8. The CDR3 has 15 amino acids.

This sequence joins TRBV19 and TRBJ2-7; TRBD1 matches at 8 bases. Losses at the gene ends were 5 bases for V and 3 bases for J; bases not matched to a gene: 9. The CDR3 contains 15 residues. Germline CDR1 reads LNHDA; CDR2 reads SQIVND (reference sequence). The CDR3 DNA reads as TGTGCCAGTAGTCTTCAGACAGGGGTAGTCTACGAGCAGTACTTC. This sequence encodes CASSLQTGVVYEQYF.

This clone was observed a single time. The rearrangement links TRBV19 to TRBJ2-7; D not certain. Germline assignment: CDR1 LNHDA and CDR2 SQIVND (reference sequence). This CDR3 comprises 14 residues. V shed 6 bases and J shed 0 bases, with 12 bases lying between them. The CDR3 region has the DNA TGTGCCAGTAGCCCCGGTGCGAGCTCCTACGAGCAGTACTTC. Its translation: CASSPGASSYEQYF.

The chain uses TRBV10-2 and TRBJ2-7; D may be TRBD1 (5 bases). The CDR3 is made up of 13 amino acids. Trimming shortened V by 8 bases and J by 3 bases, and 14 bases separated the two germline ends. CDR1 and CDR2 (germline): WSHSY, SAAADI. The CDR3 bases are TGCGCCAGCCTTCAGGACATAGACTACGAGCAGTACTTC. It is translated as CASLQDIDYEQYF.

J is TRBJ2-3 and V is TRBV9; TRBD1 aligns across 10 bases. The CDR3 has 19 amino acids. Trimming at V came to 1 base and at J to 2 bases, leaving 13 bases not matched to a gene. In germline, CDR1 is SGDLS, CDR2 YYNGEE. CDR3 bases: TGTGCCAGCAGCGTAAACCCCTCGGACAGGGGGAGCCACACAGATACGCAGTATTTT. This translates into CASSVNPSDRGSHTDTQYF.

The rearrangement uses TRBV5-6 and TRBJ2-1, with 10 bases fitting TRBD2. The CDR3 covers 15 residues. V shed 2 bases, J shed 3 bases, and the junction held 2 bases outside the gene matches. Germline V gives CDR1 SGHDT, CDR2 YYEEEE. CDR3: CASSLAGGLYNEQFF. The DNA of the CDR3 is TGTGCCAGCAGCTTAGCGGGGGGGCTCTACAATGAGCAGTTCTTC.

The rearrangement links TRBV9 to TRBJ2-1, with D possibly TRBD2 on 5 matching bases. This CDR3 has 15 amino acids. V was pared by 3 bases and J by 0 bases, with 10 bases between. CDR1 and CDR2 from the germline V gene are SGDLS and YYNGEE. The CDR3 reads CASSAEGSSYNEQFF. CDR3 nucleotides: TGTGCCAGCAGCGCTGAGGGATCCTCCTACAATGAGCAGTTCTTC.

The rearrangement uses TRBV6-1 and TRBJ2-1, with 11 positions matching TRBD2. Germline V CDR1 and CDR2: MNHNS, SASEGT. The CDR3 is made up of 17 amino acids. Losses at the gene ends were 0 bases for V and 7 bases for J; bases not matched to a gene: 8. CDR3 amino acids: CASSEASLAGAINEQFF. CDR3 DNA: TGTGCCAGCAGTGAAGCTTCACTAGCGGGAGCGATAAATGAGCAGTTCTTC.

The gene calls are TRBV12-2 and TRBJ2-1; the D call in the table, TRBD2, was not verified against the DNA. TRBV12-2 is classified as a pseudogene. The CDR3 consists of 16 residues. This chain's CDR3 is CASPDVRDSRYNEQFF. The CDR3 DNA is TGTGCAAGTCCCGACGTCAGAGATTCTAGATACAATGAGCAGTTCTTC.

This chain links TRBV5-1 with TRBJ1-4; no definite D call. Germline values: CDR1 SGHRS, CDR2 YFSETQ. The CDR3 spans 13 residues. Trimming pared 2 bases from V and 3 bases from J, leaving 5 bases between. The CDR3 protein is CASSLWPNEKLFF. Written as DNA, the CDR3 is TGCGCCAGCAGCTTATGGCCTAATGAAAAACTGTTTTTT.

CDR3 coding DNA: TGTGCCAGCAGCTCTTCGGGGGGCGGGGCAGATACGCAGTATTTT. Residues: CASSSSGGGADTQYF. The chain uses TRBV7-3 and TRBJ2-3; a weak D match, TRBD2 (7 bases). Germline-derived CDR1 and CDR2 are SGHTA and FQGTGA. There are 15 residues in the CDR3. Trimming cost V 4 bases and J 4 bases, with 15 bases left between them.

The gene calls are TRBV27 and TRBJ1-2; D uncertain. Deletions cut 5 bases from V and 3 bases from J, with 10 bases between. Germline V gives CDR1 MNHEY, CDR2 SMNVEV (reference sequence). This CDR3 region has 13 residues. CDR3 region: CASSPGVYYGYTF. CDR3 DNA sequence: TGTGCCAGCAGTCCCGGGGTTTACTATGGCTACACCTTC.

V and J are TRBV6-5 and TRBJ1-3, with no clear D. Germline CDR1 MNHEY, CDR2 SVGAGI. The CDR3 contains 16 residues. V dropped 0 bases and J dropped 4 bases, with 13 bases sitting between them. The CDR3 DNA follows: TGTGCCAGCAGTTACTCTACTCTCCCCCCGGGAAACACCATATATTTT. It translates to CASSYSTLPPGNTIYF.

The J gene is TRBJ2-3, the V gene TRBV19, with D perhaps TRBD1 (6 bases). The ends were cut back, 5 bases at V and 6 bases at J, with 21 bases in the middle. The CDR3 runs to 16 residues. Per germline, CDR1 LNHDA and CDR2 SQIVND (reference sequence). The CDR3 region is CASSLLGAAGVDTQYF. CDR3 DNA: TGTGCCAGTAGTCTCCTCGGTGCAGCAGGGGTGGATACGCAGTATTTT.

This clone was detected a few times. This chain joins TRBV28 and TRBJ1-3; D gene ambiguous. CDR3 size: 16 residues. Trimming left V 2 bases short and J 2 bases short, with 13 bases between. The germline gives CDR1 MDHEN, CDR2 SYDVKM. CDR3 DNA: TGTGCCAGCAGTTTAGCGGCGGATTTCCCTGGAAACACCATATATTTT. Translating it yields CASSLAADFPGNTIYF.

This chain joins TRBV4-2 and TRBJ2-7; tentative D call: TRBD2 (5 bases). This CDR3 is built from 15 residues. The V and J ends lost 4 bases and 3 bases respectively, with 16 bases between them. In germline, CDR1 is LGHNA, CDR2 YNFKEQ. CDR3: CASSPIGGAVYEQYF. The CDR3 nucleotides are TGTGCCAGCAGCCCAATAGGAGGAGCGGTCTACGAGCAGTACTTC.

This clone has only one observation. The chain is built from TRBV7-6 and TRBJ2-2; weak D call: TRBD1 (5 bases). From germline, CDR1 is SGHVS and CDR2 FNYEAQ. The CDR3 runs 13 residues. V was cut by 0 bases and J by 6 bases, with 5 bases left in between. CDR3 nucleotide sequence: TGTGCCAGCAGCTTAGCAGGGGCCGGGGAGCTGTTTTTT. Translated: CASSLAGAGELFF. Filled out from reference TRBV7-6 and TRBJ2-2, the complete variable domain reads GAGVSQSPRYKVTKRGQDVALRCDPISGHVSLYWYRQALGQGPEFLTYFNYEAQQDKSGLPNDRFSAERPEGSISTLTIQRTEQRDSAMYRCASSLAGAGELFFGEGSRLTVL.

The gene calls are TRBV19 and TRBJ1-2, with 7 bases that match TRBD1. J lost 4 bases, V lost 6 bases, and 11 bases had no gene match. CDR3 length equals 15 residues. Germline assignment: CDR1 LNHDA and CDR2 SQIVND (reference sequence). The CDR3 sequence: CASSPGTASFYGYTF. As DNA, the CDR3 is TGTGCCAGTAGCCCAGGGACAGCCTCCTTCTATGGCTACACCTTC.

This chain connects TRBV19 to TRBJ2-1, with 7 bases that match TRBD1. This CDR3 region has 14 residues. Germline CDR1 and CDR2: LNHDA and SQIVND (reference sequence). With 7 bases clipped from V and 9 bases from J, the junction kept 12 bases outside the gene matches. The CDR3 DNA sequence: TGTGCCAGTACGCTATTAGGGGGCTCGGGTGAGCAGTTCTTC. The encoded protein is CASTLLGGSGEQFF.